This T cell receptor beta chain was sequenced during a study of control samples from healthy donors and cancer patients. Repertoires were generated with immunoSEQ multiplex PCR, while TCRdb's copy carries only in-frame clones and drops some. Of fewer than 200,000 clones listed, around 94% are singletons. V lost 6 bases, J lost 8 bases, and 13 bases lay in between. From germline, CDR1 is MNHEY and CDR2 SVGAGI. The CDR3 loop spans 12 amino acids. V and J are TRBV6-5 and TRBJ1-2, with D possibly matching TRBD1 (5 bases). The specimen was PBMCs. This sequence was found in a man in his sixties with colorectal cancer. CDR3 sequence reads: CASRSGQGGYTF. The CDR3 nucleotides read TGTGCCAGCAGATCCGGCCAGGGCGGCTACACCTTC.